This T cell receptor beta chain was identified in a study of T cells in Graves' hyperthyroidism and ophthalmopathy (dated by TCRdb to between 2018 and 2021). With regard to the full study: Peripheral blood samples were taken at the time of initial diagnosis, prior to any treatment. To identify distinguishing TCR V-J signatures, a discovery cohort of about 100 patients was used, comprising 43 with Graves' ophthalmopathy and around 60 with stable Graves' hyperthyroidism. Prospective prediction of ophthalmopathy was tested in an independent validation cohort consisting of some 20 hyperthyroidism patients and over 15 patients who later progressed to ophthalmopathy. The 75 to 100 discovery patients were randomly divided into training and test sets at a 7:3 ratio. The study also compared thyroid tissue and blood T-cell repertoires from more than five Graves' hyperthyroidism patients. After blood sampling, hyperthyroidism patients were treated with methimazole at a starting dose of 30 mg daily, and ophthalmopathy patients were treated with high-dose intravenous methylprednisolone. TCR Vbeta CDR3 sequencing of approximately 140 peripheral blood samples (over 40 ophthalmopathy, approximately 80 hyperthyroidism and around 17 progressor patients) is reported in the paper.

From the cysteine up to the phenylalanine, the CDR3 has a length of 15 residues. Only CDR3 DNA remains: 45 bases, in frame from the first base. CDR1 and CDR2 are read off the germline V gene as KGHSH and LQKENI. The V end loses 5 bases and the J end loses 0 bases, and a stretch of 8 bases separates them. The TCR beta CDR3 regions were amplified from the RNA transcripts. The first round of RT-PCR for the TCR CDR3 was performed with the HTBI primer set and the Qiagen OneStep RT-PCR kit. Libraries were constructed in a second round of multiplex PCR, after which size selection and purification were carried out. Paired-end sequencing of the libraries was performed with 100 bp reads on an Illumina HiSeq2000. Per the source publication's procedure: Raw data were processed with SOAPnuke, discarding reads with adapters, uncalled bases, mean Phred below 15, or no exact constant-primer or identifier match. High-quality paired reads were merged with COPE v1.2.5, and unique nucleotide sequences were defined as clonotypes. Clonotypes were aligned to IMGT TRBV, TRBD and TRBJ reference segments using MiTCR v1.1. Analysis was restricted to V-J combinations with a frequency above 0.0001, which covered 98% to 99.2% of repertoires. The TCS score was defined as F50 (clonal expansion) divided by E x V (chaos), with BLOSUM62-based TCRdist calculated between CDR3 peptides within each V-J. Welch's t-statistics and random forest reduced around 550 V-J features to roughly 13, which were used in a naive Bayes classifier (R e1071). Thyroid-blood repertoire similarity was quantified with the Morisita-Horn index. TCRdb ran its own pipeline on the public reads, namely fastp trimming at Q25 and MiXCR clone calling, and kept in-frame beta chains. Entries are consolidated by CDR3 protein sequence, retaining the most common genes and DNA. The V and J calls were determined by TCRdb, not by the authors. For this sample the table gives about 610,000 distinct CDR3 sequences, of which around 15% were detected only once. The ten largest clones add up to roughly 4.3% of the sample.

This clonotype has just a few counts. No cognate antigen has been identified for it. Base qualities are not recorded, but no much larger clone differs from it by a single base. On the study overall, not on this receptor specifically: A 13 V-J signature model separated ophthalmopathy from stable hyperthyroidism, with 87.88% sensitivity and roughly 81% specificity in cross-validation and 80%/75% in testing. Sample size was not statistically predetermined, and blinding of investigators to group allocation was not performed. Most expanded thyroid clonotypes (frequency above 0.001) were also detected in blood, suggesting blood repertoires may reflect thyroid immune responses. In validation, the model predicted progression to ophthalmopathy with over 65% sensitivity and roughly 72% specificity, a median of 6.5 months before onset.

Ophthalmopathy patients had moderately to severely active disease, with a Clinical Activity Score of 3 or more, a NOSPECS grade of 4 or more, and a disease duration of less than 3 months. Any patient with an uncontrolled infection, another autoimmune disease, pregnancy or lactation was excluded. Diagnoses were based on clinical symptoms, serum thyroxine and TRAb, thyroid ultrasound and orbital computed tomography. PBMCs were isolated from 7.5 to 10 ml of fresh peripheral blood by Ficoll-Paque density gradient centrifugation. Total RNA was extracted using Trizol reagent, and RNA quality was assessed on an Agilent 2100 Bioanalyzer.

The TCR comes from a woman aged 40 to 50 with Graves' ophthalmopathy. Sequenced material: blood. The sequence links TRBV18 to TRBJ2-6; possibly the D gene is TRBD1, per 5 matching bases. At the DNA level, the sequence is TGTGCCAGCTCAAGGACAACCTCTGGGGCCAACGTCCTGACTTTC. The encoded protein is CASSRTTSGANVLTF.